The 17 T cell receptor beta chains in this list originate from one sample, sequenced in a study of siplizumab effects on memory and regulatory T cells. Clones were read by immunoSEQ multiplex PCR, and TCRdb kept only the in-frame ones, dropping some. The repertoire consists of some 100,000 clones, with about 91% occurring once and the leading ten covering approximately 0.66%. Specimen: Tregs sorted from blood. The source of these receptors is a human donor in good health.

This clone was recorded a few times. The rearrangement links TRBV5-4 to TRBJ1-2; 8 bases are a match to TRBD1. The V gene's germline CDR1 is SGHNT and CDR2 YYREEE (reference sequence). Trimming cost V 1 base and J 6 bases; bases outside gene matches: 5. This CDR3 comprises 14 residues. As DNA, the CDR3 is TGTGCCAGCAGCTTGTCCAGGGGGCAAGATGGCTACACCTTC. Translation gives CASSLSRGQDGYTF.

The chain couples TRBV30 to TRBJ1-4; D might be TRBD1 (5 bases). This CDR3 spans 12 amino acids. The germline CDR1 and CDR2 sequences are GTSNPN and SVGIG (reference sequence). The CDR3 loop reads CARRDGNEKLFF. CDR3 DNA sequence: TGTGCTCGCCGGGACGGTAATGAAAAACTGTTTTTT.

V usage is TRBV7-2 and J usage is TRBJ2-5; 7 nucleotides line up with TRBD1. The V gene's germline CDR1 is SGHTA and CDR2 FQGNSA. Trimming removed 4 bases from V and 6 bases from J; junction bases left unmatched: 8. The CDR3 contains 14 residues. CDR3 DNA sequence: TGTGCCAGCAGCTCACCCAGACAGGGAAAGACCCAGTACTTC. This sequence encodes CASSSPRQGKTQYF.

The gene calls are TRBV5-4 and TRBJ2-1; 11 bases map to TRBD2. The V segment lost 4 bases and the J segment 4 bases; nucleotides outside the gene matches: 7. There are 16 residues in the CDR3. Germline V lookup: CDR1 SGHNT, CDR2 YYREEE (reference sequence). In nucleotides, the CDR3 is TGTGCCAGCAGCCTAAAGACTAGCGGGAATTACAATGAGCAGTTCTTC. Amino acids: CASSLKTSGNYNEQFF.

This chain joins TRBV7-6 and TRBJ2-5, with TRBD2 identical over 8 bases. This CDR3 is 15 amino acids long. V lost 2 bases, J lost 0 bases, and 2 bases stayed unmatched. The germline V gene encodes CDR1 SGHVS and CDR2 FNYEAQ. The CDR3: CASSLTSGNQETQYF. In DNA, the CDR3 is TGTGCCAGCAGCTTAACTAGCGGTAACCAAGAGACCCAGTACTTC.

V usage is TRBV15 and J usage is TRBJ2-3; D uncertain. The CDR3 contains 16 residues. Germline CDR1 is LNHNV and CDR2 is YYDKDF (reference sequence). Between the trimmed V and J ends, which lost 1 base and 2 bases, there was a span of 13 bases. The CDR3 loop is CATSRGARLDTDTQYF. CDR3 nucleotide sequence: TGTGCCACCAGCAGAGGAGCCCGGCTGGACACAGATACGCAGTATTTT.

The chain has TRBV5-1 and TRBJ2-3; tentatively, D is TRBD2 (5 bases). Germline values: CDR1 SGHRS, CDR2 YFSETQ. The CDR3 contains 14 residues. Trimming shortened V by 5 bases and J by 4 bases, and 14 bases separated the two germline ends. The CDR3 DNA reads TGCGCCAGCAGTCGCGACTATGTCGCAGATACGCAGTATTTT. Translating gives CASSRDYVADTQYF.

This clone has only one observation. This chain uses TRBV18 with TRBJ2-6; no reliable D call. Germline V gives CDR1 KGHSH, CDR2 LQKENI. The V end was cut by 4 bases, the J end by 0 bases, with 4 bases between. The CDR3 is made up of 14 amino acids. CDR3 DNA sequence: TGTGCCAGCTCACTGAGCTCTGGGGCCAACGTCCTGACTTTC. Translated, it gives CASSLSSGANVLTF. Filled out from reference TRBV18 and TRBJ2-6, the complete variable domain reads NAGVMQNPRHLVRRRGQEARLRCSPMKGHSHVYWYRQLPEEGLKFMVYLQKENIIDESGMPKERFSAEFPKEGPSILRIQQVVRGDSAAYFCASSLSSGANVLTFGAGSRLTVL.

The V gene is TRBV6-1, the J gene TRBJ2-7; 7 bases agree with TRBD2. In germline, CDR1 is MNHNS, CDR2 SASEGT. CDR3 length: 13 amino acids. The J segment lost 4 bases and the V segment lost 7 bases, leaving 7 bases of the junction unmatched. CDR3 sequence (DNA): TGTGCCAGCACTTCTAGCGGAACTTACGAGCAGTACTTC. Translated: CASTSSGTYEQYF.

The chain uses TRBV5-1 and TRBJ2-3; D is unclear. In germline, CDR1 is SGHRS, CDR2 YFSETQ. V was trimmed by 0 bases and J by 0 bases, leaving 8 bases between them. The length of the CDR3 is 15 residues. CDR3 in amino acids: CASSLVSASTDTQYF. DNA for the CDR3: TGCGCCAGCAGCTTGGTTTCAGCTAGCACAGATACGCAGTATTTT.

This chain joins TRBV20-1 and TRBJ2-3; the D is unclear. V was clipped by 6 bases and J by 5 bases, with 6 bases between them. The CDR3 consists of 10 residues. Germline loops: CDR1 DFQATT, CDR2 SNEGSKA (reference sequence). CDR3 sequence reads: CSAFEDTQYF. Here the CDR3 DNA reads TGCAGTGCATTCGAAGATACGCAGTATTTT.

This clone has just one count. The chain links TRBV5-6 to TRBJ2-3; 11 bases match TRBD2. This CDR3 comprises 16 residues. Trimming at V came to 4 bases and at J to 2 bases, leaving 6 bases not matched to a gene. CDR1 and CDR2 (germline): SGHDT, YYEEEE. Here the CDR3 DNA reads TGTGCCAGCAGCCCGATGGGACTAGCGGACACAGATACGCAGTATTTT. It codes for CASSPMGLADTDTQYF.

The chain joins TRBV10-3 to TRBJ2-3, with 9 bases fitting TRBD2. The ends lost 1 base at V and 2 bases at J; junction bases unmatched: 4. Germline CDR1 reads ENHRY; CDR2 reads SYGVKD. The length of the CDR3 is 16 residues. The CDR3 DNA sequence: TGTGCCATCAGTGAGTTGACTAGCGGTTACACAGATACGCAGTATTTT. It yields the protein CAISELTSGYTDTQYF.

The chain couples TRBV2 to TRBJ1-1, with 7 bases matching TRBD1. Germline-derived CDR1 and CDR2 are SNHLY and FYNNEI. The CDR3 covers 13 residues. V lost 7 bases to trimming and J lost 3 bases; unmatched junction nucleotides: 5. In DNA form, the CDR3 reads TGTGCCAGCAAAAGGGGGCGTCACACTGAAGCTTTCTTT. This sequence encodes CASKRGRHTEAFF. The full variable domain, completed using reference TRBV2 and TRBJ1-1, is EPEVTQTPSHQVTQMGQEVILRCVPISNHLYFYWYRQILGQKVEFLVSFYNNEISEKSEIFDDQFSVERPDGSNFTLKIRSTKLEDSAMYFCASKRGRHTEAFFGQGTRLTVV.

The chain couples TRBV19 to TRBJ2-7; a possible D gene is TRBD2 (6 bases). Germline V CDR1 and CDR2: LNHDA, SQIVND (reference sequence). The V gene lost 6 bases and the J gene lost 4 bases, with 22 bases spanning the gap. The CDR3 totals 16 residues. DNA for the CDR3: TGTGCCAGTAGCCATAGCGGAGGGACGGGCCCTTACGAGCAGTACTTC. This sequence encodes CASSHSGGTGPYEQYF.

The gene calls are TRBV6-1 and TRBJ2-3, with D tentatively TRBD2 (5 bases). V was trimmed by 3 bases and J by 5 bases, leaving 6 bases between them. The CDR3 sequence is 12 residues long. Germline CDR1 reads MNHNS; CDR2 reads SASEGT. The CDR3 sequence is CASSDRGDTQYF. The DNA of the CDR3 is TGTGCCAGCAGTGACCGGGGAGATACGCAGTATTTT.

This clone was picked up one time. The CDR3 coding sequence is TGTGCCAGCAGTCTGTGGTCGGGGAGCAATGTCGCCGGGGAGCTGTTTTTT. Translated, it gives CASSLWSGSNVAGELFF. The chain carries TRBV27 and TRBJ2-2, with TRBD2 as a possible D gene (5 bases). V lost 5 bases to trimming and J lost 6 bases, with 22 bases between them. Germline V lookup: CDR1 MNHEY, CDR2 SMNVEV (reference sequence). This CDR3 is 17 amino acids long.